The next 3 T cell receptor beta chains were all read from a single sample in a study of T cell changes during pregnancy in multiple sclerosis. Here immunoSEQ multiplex PCR was the method, and the copy in TCRdb shows in-frame clones only, minus some. The sample records tens of thousands of clones, about 90% being singletons. The sequences come from CD8+ T cells from peripheral blood mononuclear cells, collected after pregnancy. The receptor source for this set is a female donor with multiple sclerosis, enrolled in a pregnancy study.

This rearrangement joins TRBV11-3 to TRBJ1-1; D is unresolved. Trimming cost V 3 bases and J 5 bases, with 13 bases left between them. The CDR3 covers 14 residues. Germline V gives CDR1 SGHNT, CDR2 YENEEA. The CDR3 loop reads CASSLTSSGTEAFF. In DNA, the CDR3 is TGTGCCAGCAGCTTGACTTCCTCGGGTACTGAAGCTTTCTTT.

V usage is TRBV27 and J usage is TRBJ1-6, with D possibly TRBD1 on 6 matching bases. This CDR3 has 14 amino acids. V lost 5 bases, J lost 9 bases, and 14 bases lay in between. Looked up from germline, CDR1 is MNHEY and CDR2 is SMNVEV (reference sequence). Written as DNA, the CDR3 is TGTGCCAGCAGTCCCACAGGGTTTTTTTCACCCCTCCACTTT. It yields the protein CASSPTGFFSPLHF.

The chain couples TRBV5-6 to TRBJ1-1; D might be TRBD1 (6 bases). The CDR3 is 13 residues long. The germline V gene encodes CDR1 SGHDT and CDR2 YYEEEE. Trimming took off 2 bases at V and 4 bases at J, with 9 bases between the two ends. The CDR3 region has the DNA TGTGCCAGCAGCTTCGGACAGAGCACTGAAGCTTTCTTT. Amino acids: CASSFGQSTEAFF.